Shown below are 25 T cell receptor beta chains from a single sample sequenced in a study of OX40 agonist ivuxolimab in advanced cancers. TCRdb keeps only in-frame clones here, not all; method: immunoSEQ multiplex PCR. Found here are 60,000 to 65,000 clones, about 90% of them singletons; the top ten hold 20% to 25%. Sequencing used CD4+ or CD8+ T cells sorted from blood, obtained in a trial of the OX40 agonist ivuxolimab. The origin of the receptors is an adult with an advanced solid tumor such as melanoma, head and neck, liver or kidney cancer.

The chain couples TRBV13 to TRBJ2-1; D is perhaps TRBD1 (7 bases). V lost 6 bases, J lost 5 bases, and 17 bases lay in between. Germline V gives CDR1 PRHDT, CDR2 FYEKMQ (reference sequence). CDR3 length: 15 residues. The CDR3 coding sequence is TGTGCCAGCAGGCCCGCAGGGGGGATAAACAATGAGCAGTTCTTC. This encodes CASRPAGGINNEQFF. Full variable domain (outside the CDR3, taken from reference TRBV13 and TRBJ2-1): AAGVIQSPRHLIKEKRETATLKCYPIPRHDTVYWYQQGPGQDPQFLISFYEKMQSDKGSIPDRFSAQQFSDYHSELNMSSLELGDSALYFCASRPAGGINNEQFFGPGTRLTVL.

V gene TRBV7-9 combines with J gene TRBJ2-1; 13 bases fit TRBD2. The CDR3 consists of 16 residues. V was pared by 5 bases and J by 4 bases, with 5 bases of the junction left unmatched. The V gene's germline CDR1 is SEHNR and CDR2 FQNEAQ (reference sequence). The CDR3 region is CASSASGLAGYNEQFF. CDR3 bases: TGTGCCAGCAGCGCCTCGGGACTAGCGGGGTACAATGAGCAGTTCTTC.

V usage is TRBV4-2 and J usage is TRBJ2-3, with D maybe TRBD2 (6 bases). V gave up 2 bases and J gave up 5 bases, with 20 bases separating them. CDR3 length: 17 residues. Germline-derived CDR1 and CDR2 are LGHNA and YNFKEQ. CDR3 amino acids: CASSQKSGTGAGDTQYF. In DNA, the CDR3 is TGTGCCAGCAGCCAAAAGAGTGGGACGGGAGCGGGAGATACGCAGTATTTT.

This clone was recorded only once. V usage is TRBV29-1 and J usage is TRBJ2-2; 9 bases align to TRBD2. The CDR3 has 17 amino acids. Trimming at V came to 0 bases and at J to 6 bases, leaving 11 bases not matched to a gene. Germline-derived CDR1 and CDR2 are SQVTM and ANQGSEA. The CDR3 nucleotides are TGCAGCGTTGAAGAATTTATGGCGGGAGGGTTCCCCGGGGAGCTGTTTTTT. This codes for CSVEEFMAGGFPGELFF.

This clone appeared a single time. V and J are TRBV10-1 and TRBJ2-1; TRBD2 might be the D (6 bases). V lost 5 bases and J lost 9, with 11 bases in between. Germline-derived CDR1 and CDR2 are WNHNN and SYGVQD (reference sequence). The CDR3 is made up of 12 amino acids. The CDR3, as DNA: TGCGCCAGCAGTCAGCACGGGGGTGAGCAGTTCTTC. Its translation is CASSQHGGEQFF.

V and J are TRBV10-1 and TRBJ1-5; TRBD1 aligns across 8 bases. The CDR3 runs 13 residues. Per germline, CDR1 WNHNN and CDR2 SYGVQD (reference sequence). V shed 7 bases and J 7 bases; nucleotides not matched to a gene: 6. CDR3 amino acids: CASTRTGSQPQHF. CDR3 nucleotides: TGCGCCAGCACCCGGACAGGGAGCCAGCCCCAGCATTTT.

This chain joins TRBV7-9 and TRBJ1-5, with D hard to call. Trimming left V 4 bases short and J 7 bases short, with 11 bases between. CDR1 is SEHNR and CDR2 is FQNEAQ in the germline V gene (reference sequence). The CDR3 covers 13 residues. The CDR3 region is CASSSTGYQPQHF. The CDR3 coding sequence is TGTGCCAGCAGCTCAACGGGGTACCAGCCCCAGCATTTT.

The chain links TRBV4-2 to TRBJ2-1; D gene ambiguous. Between the trimmed V and J ends, which lost 1 base and 3 bases, there was a span of 13 bases. CDR3 length: 16 amino acids. Germline V gene data show CDR1 as LGHNA and CDR2 as YNFKEQ. CDR3 bases: TGTGCCAGCAGCCAAGCTTTGAGCGAACTCTACAATGAGCAGTTCTTC. Translation: CASSQALSELYNEQFF.

The CDR3 sequence: CASSAAFSGPYEQYF. The CDR3 DNA reads as TGTGCCAGCAGCGCGGCGTTTTCGGGGCCCTACGAGCAGTACTTC. The V gene is TRBV5-6, the J gene TRBJ2-7; tentatively, D is TRBD1 or TRBD2 (5 bases each). Per the germline V gene, CDR1 is SGHDT and CDR2 is YYEEEE. V was clipped by 4 bases and J by 2 bases, with 16 bases between them. The CDR3 spans 15 residues. Full variable domain (rest looked up from reference TRBV5-6 and TRBJ2-7): DAGVTQSPTHLIKTRGQQVTLRCSPKSGHDTVSWYQQALGQGPQFIFQYYEEEERQRGNFPDRFSGHQFPNYSSELNVNALLLGDSALYLCASSAAFSGPYEQYFGPGTRLTVT.

This chain joins TRBV4-1 and TRBJ1-1; TRBD1 might be the D (6 bases). There are 14 residues in the CDR3. CDR1 is MGHRA, CDR2 YSYEKL, per germline. V was clipped by 4 bases and J by 6 bases, with 15 bases between them. CDR3 DNA sequence: TGCGCCAGCAGCCTGGGGGCGGGGATTGCTGAAGCTTTCTTT. This gives the protein CASSLGAGIAEAFF.

This chain connects TRBV28 to TRBJ2-7; TRBD1 matches 8 bases. V lost 7 bases and J lost 2; bases outside the gene matches: 4. CDR3 length equals 13 residues. Germline V gene sequence: CDR1 MDHEN, CDR2 SYDVKM. The CDR3 DNA reads as TGTGCCAGCATTCCGACAGGGGCCTACGAGCAGTACTTC. Translation: CASIPTGAYEQYF.

V is TRBV19 and J is TRBJ1-5, with D unresolved. Per the germline V gene, CDR1 is LNHDA and CDR2 is SQIVND (reference sequence). The CDR3 runs to 18 residues. V was cut by 6 bases and J by 0 bases, with 21 bases left in between. CDR3 sequence (DNA): TGTGCCAGTAGCAATCTTGTCAAATTTGTCGTTAGCAATCAGCCCCAGCATTTT. Amino acid sequence: CASSNLVKFVVSNQPQHF.

The rearrangement links TRBV6-5 to TRBJ2-7; D is possibly TRBD1 (6 bases). The CDR3 is made up of 14 amino acids. The V end was cut by 6 bases, the J end by 3 bases, with 15 bases between. The germline V gene has CDR1 MNHEY and CDR2 SVGAGI. CDR3 nucleotides: TGTGCCAGCAGAGGAGAAAGGGGGAGCTACGAGCAGTACTTC. Its translation is CASRGERGSYEQYF.

The chain links TRBV9 to TRBJ1-1, with a weak D call TRBD1 (6 bases). Germline V gene data show CDR1 as SGDLS and CDR2 as YYNGEE. Between the trimmed V and J ends, which lost 0 bases and 1 base, there was a span of 19 bases. The CDR3 is 18 amino acids. The CDR3 DNA follows: TGTGCCAGCAGCGTAGAAGCAGGGGTATTATTTCGGAACACTGAAGCTTTCTTT. As protein: CASSVEAGVLFRNTEAFF.

The J gene is TRBJ2-2, the V gene TRBV7-6; 12 nucleotides agree with TRBD2. Germline V lookup: CDR1 SGHVS, CDR2 FNYEAQ. With V trimmed by 5 bases and J by 5 bases, 3 bases remained unmatched. This CDR3 contains 15 residues. The CDR3 region is CASSATSGRTGELFF. The CDR3 DNA reads as TGTGCCAGCAGCGCGACTAGCGGGAGAACCGGGGAGCTGTTTTTT.

The rearrangement links TRBV19 to TRBJ2-1; D is ambiguous. Germline V gene data show CDR1 as LNHDA and CDR2 as SQIVND (reference sequence). The CDR3 length is 13 residues. Trimming pared 5 bases from V and 6 bases from J, leaving 11 bases between. The CDR3 sequence: CASSLAELNEQFF. The CDR3 DNA is TGTGCCAGTAGTCTGGCGGAACTCAATGAGCAGTTCTTC.

The V call is TRBV9, the J call TRBJ2-1; 8 positions agree with TRBD2. With 0 bases clipped from V and 8 bases from J, the junction kept 13 bases outside the gene matches. CDR3 length: 17 residues. CDR1 and CDR2 (germline): SGDLS, YYNGEE. The CDR3 region is CASSVGAPGLAGYEQFF. In DNA, the CDR3 is TGTGCCAGCAGCGTAGGAGCACCGGGGCTAGCGGGCTATGAGCAGTTCTTC.

This clone was seen only once. This CDR3 is CASSRLAGGNEQFF. The CDR3 DNA sequence: TGTGCCAGCAGTCGACTAGCGGGAGGCAATGAGCAGTTCTTC. The rearrangement uses TRBV11-3 and TRBJ2-1; 13 nucleotides match TRBD2. The CDR3 consists of 14 residues. Germline loops: CDR1 SGHNT, CDR2 YENEEA. V lost 6 bases, J lost 6 bases, and 2 bases stayed unmatched.

The chain carries TRBV21-1 and TRBJ2-4. TRBV21-1 is a listed pseudogene. The CDR3 has 17 residues. CDR3 DNA: TGTGCCAGCAGCAAAGCGCAGGCGGATCTAGCCAAAAACATTCAGTACTTC. Translation gives CASSKAQADLAKNIQYF.

This chain links TRBV11-2 with TRBJ2-7; no reliable D call. CDR1 and CDR2 from the germline V gene are SGHAT and FQNNGV. Trimming removed 5 bases at V and 1 base at J, with 12 bases between. The CDR3 runs 14 residues. CDR3 DNA: TGTGCCAGCAGCGCCCAGGACGGGTCCTACGAGCAGTACTTC. Translated, it gives CASSAQDGSYEQYF.

The rearrangement links TRBV11-2 to TRBJ2-7, with 10 bases lining up with TRBD2. This CDR3 is 14 amino acids long. Germline V gives CDR1 SGHAT, CDR2 FQNNGV. Trimming took 5 bases from V and 5 from J; bases not matched to a gene: 6. This chain's CDR3 is CASSHTGTSDEQYF. The CDR3 nucleotides read TGTGCCAGCAGCCACACCGGGACTAGCGACGAGCAGTACTTC. The whole variable domain, filled in from reference TRBV11-2 and TRBJ2-7, reads EAGVAQSPRYKIIEKRQSVAFWCNPISGHATLYWYQQILGQGPKLLIQFQNNGVVDDSQLPKDRFSAERLKGVDSTLKIQPAKLEDSAVYLCASSHTGTSDEQYFGPGTRLTVT.

The chain is built from TRBV4-3 and TRBJ2-7; D is perhaps TRBD1 (5 bases). Trimming stripped 1 base from V and 2 bases from J, with 15 bases between. This CDR3 has 16 amino acids. In germline, CDR1 is LGHNA, CDR2 YSLEER. As DNA, the CDR3 is TGCGCCAGCAGCCAAGCGGTGACAGCGAGAACCTACGAGCAGTACTTC. Translated: CASSQAVTARTYEQYF.

The chain combines TRBV6-5 with TRBJ2-7, with D tentatively TRBD1 (6 bases). Germline assignment: CDR1 MNHEY and CDR2 SVGAGI. The CDR3 is 13 residues long. With 10 bases removed from V and 2 bases from J, the gap between germline ends came to 15 bases. CDR3 in DNA: TGTGCCACCACGGACAGCTACCCCTACGAGCAGTACTTC. It yields the protein CATTDSYPYEQYF.

There are a few counts of this clone. This chain joins TRBV11-2 and TRBJ1-5; tentatively, D is TRBD1 (5 bases). V lost 5 bases to trimming and J lost 0 bases, with 8 bases between them. CDR1 SGHAT and CDR2 FQNNGV come from the germline V gene. The CDR3 sequence is 14 residues long. CDR3 in amino acids: CASSTGYSNQPQHF. Here the CDR3 DNA reads TGTGCCAGCAGCACAGGTTATAGCAATCAGCCCCAGCATTTT.

This chain joins TRBV5-8 and TRBJ1-5, with D tentatively TRBD1 (5 bases). CDR3 size: 15 residues. V lost 2 bases and J 4 bases, leaving 13 bases between the germline ends. From germline, CDR1 is SGHTS and CDR2 YDEGEE. The CDR3: CASSFGAGLNQPQHF. Written as DNA, the CDR3 is TGTGCCAGCAGCTTTGGGGCAGGACTGAATCAGCCCCAGCATTTT.